A single sample gave rise to the 29 T cell receptor beta chains below, sequenced in a study of shared clonotypes between healthy human individuals. Sequencing was performed with immunoSEQ multiplex PCR; in TCRdb, only in-frame clones are kept and a portion is missing. Here the sample spans about 600,000 clones, about 96% being singletons. Sequenced material: naive CD4+ T cells sorted from blood. Regarding subset: CD45RA+ positively selected. All receptors come from a woman in her 30s in good health.

The rearrangement uses TRBV10-3 and TRBJ2-5; 10 bases are shared with TRBD1. The J segment lost 5 bases and the V segment lost 4 bases, leaving 7 bases of the junction unmatched. Germline V gene sequence: CDR1 ENHRY, CDR2 SYGVKD. The CDR3 has 15 residues. The CDR3 sequence: CAISARDRGSETQYF. CDR3 nucleotide sequence: TGTGCCATCAGTGCCCGGGACAGGGGTTCGGAGACCCAGTACTTC.

The V and J genes are TRBV20-1 and TRBJ2-1; no firm D call. Between the trimmed V and J ends, which lost 1 base and 7 bases, there was a span of 5 bases. CDR3 length: 11 amino acids. CDR1 and CDR2 (germline): DFQATT, SNEGSKA (reference sequence). In DNA, the CDR3 is TGCAGTGCTAGAGGAGCAAATGAGCAGTTCTTC. This codes for CSARGANEQFF.

V usage is TRBV30 and J usage is TRBJ1-3; D is possibly TRBD1 (5 bases). V was trimmed by 1 base and J by 1 base, leaving 8 bases between them. Looked up from germline, CDR1 is GTSNPN and CDR2 is SVGIG (reference sequence). This CDR3 has 14 residues. The CDR3 spells CAWSAGFSGNTIYF. The CDR3 DNA sequence: TGTGCCTGGAGTGCAGGGTTTTCTGGAAACACCATATATTTT. The variable domain in full, completed from reference TRBV30 and TRBJ1-3, reads SQTIHQWPATLVQPVGSPLSLECTVEGTSNPNLYWYRQAAGRGLQLLFYSVGIGQISSEVPQNLSASRPQDRQFILSSKKLLLSDSGFYLCAWSAGFSGNTIYFGEGSWLTVV.

This clone showed up just once. The chain is built from TRBV10-1 and TRBJ2-1, with 12 bases identical to TRBD1. CDR1 is WNHNN, CDR2 SYGVQD, per germline (reference sequence). The CDR3 has 15 residues. The junction had 9 bases not matched to a gene; V was cut back by 5 bases and J by 10 bases. The chain's CDR3 is CASSFPGQGAEEQFF. In nucleotides, the CDR3 is TGCGCCAGCAGTTTTCCGGGACAGGGGGCGGAGGAGCAGTTCTTC.

This rearrangement joins TRBV28 to TRBJ1-6; perhaps TRBD1 as D (5 bases). CDR1 is MDHEN, CDR2 SYDVKM, per germline. V was clipped by 3 bases and J by 10 bases, with 13 bases between them. The CDR3 runs to 14 residues. The CDR3: CASSLRGVRSPLHF. CDR3 sequence (DNA): TGTGCCAGCAGTTTGAGGGGAGTCAGGTCACCCCTCCACTTT.

This clone was observed a single time. V gene TRBV19 combines with J gene TRBJ2-2; unclear D gene. CDR1 LNHDA and CDR2 SQIVND come from the germline V gene (reference sequence). Trimming cost V 4 bases and J 4 bases, with 7 bases left between them. The CDR3 runs to 13 residues. CDR3 DNA: TGTGCCAGTAGTACCACCGTCACCGGGGAGCTGTTTTTT. This codes for CASSTTVTGELFF.

This chain links TRBV18 with TRBJ2-5; 10 nucleotides align to TRBD2. This CDR3 region has 16 residues. The V and J ends lost 3 bases and 4 bases, in that order; junction bases with no gene match: 8. Germline V lookup: CDR1 KGHSH, CDR2 LQKENI. The CDR3 DNA reads as TGTGCCAGCTCACCCCCCGTCAGCGGGAGGGCAGAGACCCAGTACTTC. It specifies CASSPPVSGRAETQYF.

This chain uses TRBV11-2 with TRBJ2-7, with 10 bases that match TRBD1. Germline loops: CDR1 SGHAT, CDR2 FQNNGV. Trimming cost V 5 bases and J 5 bases; bases outside gene matches: 6. This CDR3 is built from 14 residues. CDR3 residues: CASSPGQGTHEQYF. The CDR3 region has the DNA TGTGCCAGCAGCCCGGGACAGGGGACCCACGAGCAGTACTTC.

The chain uses TRBV6-6 and TRBJ1-1, with 8 nucleotides matching TRBD1. Germline CDR1 and CDR2: MNHNY and SVGAGI (reference sequence). The CDR3 has 13 residues. V gave up 8 bases and J gave up 1 base; unmatched junction bases: 3. The CDR3 reads CASQGAPNTEAFF. CDR3 DNA sequence: TGTGCCAGCCAGGGGGCCCCGAACACTGAAGCTTTCTTT.

Concerning this clone itself: Additional DNA sequences in this sample encode the identical CDR3. This chain links TRBV5-1 with TRBJ1-4; D is unresolved. The germline V and J ends were trimmed by 6 bases and 5 bases, with 17 bases remaining between them. Germline V gene data show CDR1 as SGHRS and CDR2 as YFSETQ. The CDR3 has 15 amino acids. CDR3 coding DNA: TGCGCCAGCAAGAGAGGCACTCAGAACAATGAAAAACTGTTTTTT. Its protein is CASKRGTQNNEKLFF.

The rearrangement links TRBV27 to TRBJ1-1; D unclear. The CDR3 runs to 15 residues. Trimming removed 2 bases at V and 2 bases at J, with 12 bases between. CDR1 and CDR2 from the germline V gene are MNHEY and SMNVEV (reference sequence). The CDR3 sequence is CASSLGSKINTEAFF. The CDR3 coding sequence is TGTGCCAGCAGTTTAGGCAGTAAAATAAACACTGAAGCTTTCTTT.

The CDR3 spells CASSQEGRELFF. The CDR3 coding sequence is TGTGCCAGCAGCCAAGAGGGCCGGGAGCTGTTTTTT. This chain connects TRBV4-2 to TRBJ2-2; D ambiguous. The V end lost 0 bases, the J end lost 9 bases, and 5 bases lay between the germline ends. The germline gives CDR1 LGHNA, CDR2 YNFKEQ. The CDR3 spans 12 residues.

The chain uses TRBV25-1 and TRBJ2-4; 7 bases are a match to TRBD1. Germline V CDR1 and CDR2: MGHDK, SYGVNS. The CDR3 runs 13 residues. Germline trimming cut 8 bases from V and 5 bases from J; bases unmatched to any gene: 6. CDR3 DNA sequence: TGTGCCAGCTGTCGACAGGGTCAAAACATTCAGTACTTC. Its protein is CASCRQGQNIQYF.

The J gene is TRBJ2-5, the V gene TRBV5-8; the match to TRBD2 covers 9 bases. V trimming: 0 bases; J trimming: 5 bases; junction bases outside the gene matches: 14. Germline CDR1 and CDR2: SGHTS and YDEGEE. The CDR3 loop spans 18 amino acids. CDR3 in amino acids: CASSLGEGAGLALETQYF. Here the CDR3 DNA reads TGTGCCAGCAGCTTGGGAGAGGGCGCCGGACTAGCGCTGGAGACCCAGTACTTC.

The V call is TRBV13, the J call TRBJ2-1; TRBD2 aligns across 8 bases. CDR1 is PRHDT, CDR2 FYEKMQ, per germline (reference sequence). The length of the CDR3 is 14 residues. V gave up 4 bases and J gave up 8 bases; unmatched junction bases: 7. CDR3 in DNA: TGTGCCAGCAGCTCGAGGCGGGAGGTAGATGAGCAGTTCTTC. Its protein product is CASSSRREVDEQFF.

The genes are TRBV7-9 and TRBJ2-1, with 14 bases fitting TRBD2. Trimming cost V 3 bases and J 10 bases; bases outside gene matches: 8. CDR3 length: 16 residues. The germline V gene has CDR1 SEHNR and CDR2 FQNEAQ (reference sequence). CDR3 nucleotides: TGTGCCAGCAGCTTGGGGGGACTAGCGGGAGAAAGGGAGCAGTTCTTC. Its translation is CASSLGGLAGEREQFF.

The rearrangement joins TRBV9 to TRBJ2-3, with D unclear. Germline CDR1 and CDR2: SGDLS and YYNGEE. Trimming took 0 bases from V and 2 from J, leaving 10 bases between them. This CDR3 has 15 residues. The CDR3 nucleotides are TGTGCCAGCAGCGTAGTTGGTCAGAACACAGATACGCAGTATTTT. Its translation is CASSVVGQNTDTQYF.

The chain employs TRBV5-4 and TRBJ2-7; D remains ambiguous. The ends were cut back, 5 bases at V and 4 bases at J, with 10 bases in the middle. Looked up from germline, CDR1 is SGHNT and CDR2 is YYREEE (reference sequence). The length of the CDR3 is 12 residues. DNA of the CDR3: TGTGCCAGCAGTTTTTACCGGTACGAGCAGTACTTC. This encodes CASSFYRYEQYF.

V is TRBV7-8 and J is TRBJ2-1, with unresolved D. Germline CDR1 is SGHVS and CDR2 is FQNEAQ. V was trimmed by 1 base and J by 2 bases, leaving 15 bases between them. CDR3 length: 17 residues. CDR3 coding DNA: TGTGCCAGCAGCTTAGTAGCAGCATCTCATGCCTACAATGAGCAGTTCTTC. Residues: CASSLVAASHAYNEQFF.

The V and J genes are TRBV4-2 and TRBJ2-7; 10 bases fit TRBD2. Trimming cost V 4 bases and J 2 bases; bases outside gene matches: 8. The germline V gene encodes CDR1 LGHNA and CDR2 YNFKEQ. The CDR3 has 16 amino acids. The CDR3 bases are TGTGCCAGCAGCCGATCTTTAGGACTAGCGGCCTACGAGCAGTACTTC. Encoded protein: CASSRSLGLAAYEQYF.

The V gene is TRBV7-2, the J gene TRBJ1-5; 9 bases line up with TRBD1. The V and J ends lost 5 bases and 3 bases, in that order; junction bases with no gene match: 8. The CDR3 sequence is 16 residues long. The germline gives CDR1 SGHTA, CDR2 FQGNSA. CDR3 in amino acids: CASSPMGQGNNQPQHF. CDR3 sequence (DNA): TGTGCCAGCAGCCCCATGGGACAGGGCAACAATCAGCCCCAGCATTTT.

The chain is built from TRBV5-1 and TRBJ2-5; D is ambiguous. The V and J ends lost 0 bases and 5 bases respectively, with 8 bases between them. The CDR3 has 13 amino acids. CDR1 is SGHRS and CDR2 is YFSETQ in the germline V gene. The CDR3 DNA is TGCGCCAGCAGCTTGGCCTGGGCGGAGACCCAGTACTTC. This translates into CASSLAWAETQYF.

The chain has TRBV18 and TRBJ2-7, with a tentative D call TRBD1 (6 bases). The germline CDR1 and CDR2 sequences are KGHSH and LQKENI. V lost 6 bases to trimming and J lost 2 bases, with 26 bases between them. The CDR3 loop spans 18 amino acids. The CDR3 is CASSPSWTDRTLTYEQYF. The CDR3 coding sequence is TGTGCCAGCTCTCCCAGCTGGACAGACCGGACTTTAACCTACGAGCAGTACTTC.

V and J are TRBV18 and TRBJ1-2; D gene unclear. The CDR3 is 13 residues long. Trimming cost V 1 base and J 6 bases, with 9 bases left between them. Per germline, CDR1 KGHSH and CDR2 LQKENI. CDR3 protein: CASSPQGGDGYTF. The CDR3, as DNA: TGTGCCAGCTCACCACAGGGAGGCGATGGCTACACCTTC.

The chain uses TRBV25-1 and TRBJ2-3; 7 nucleotides align to TRBD1. V shed 1 base, J shed 3 bases, and the junction held 10 bases outside the gene matches. This CDR3 is 17 amino acids long. CDR1 and CDR2 from the germline V gene are MGHDK and SYGVNS. CDR3 in amino acids: CASSESRGLLGTDTQYF. CDR3 in DNA: TGTGCCAGCAGTGAATCGAGGGGGCTCCTGGGGACAGATACGCAGTATTTT. The complete variable domain, with remaining parts taken from reference TRBV25-1 and TRBJ2-3, reads EADIYQTPRYLVIGTGKKITLECSQTMGHDKMYWYQQDPGMELHLIHYSYGVNSTEKGDLSSESTVSRIRTEHFPLTLESARPSHTSQYLCASSESRGLLGTDTQYFGPGTRLTVL.

This clone was found a few times. This sample also contains other DNA sequences that code for the same CDR3. This CDR3 reads CSVERRTEAFF. Written as DNA, the CDR3 is TGCAGCGTTGAGAGGAGAACTGAAGCTTTCTTT. This chain connects TRBV29-1 to TRBJ1-1; no reliable D call. Germline V gene lookup returns CDR1 SQVTM and CDR2 ANQGSEA. V shed 3 bases and J shed 5 bases, with 7 bases lying between them. CDR3 length: 11 amino acids.

The rearrangement joins TRBV28 to TRBJ1-5, with 10 bases aligning to TRBD1. CDR3 length: 19 amino acids. V was pared by 1 base and J by 5 bases, with 14 bases of the junction left unmatched. Germline V gene lookup returns CDR1 MDHEN and CDR2 SYDVKM. The CDR3 sequence is CASSLFNRFRDRGYQPQHF. DNA for the CDR3: TGTGCCAGCAGTTTATTTAATCGGTTTCGGGACAGGGGCTATCAGCCCCAGCATTTT.

The chain is built from TRBV7-9 and TRBJ2-1; the match to TRBD2 covers 11 bases. The V segment lost 5 bases and the J segment 7 bases; nucleotides outside the gene matches: 4. Germline V gives CDR1 SEHNR, CDR2 FQNEAQ (reference sequence). This CDR3 spans 14 amino acids. The CDR3 DNA sequence: TGTGCCAGCAGCAAGGGACTAGCGGAAAATGAGCAGTTCTTC. Protein sequence: CASSKGLAENEQFF.

V and J are TRBV4-1 and TRBJ2-4; D remains ambiguous. Trimming took off 1 base at V and 1 base at J, with 11 bases between the two ends. The CDR3 runs 16 residues. Germline V gives CDR1 MGHRA, CDR2 YSYEKL. The CDR3, as DNA: TGCGCCAGCAGCCAAGTTGTGCGTTTGGCCAAAAACATTCAGTACTTC. Protein product: CASSQVVRLAKNIQYF.